The TCR beta chain described here comes from a study of cytomegalovirus exposure and HLA in healthy donors (dated by TCRdb to the late 2010s). The study in broad terms: In an earlier analysis of fewer than 750 of the donors, 250 to 350 Gb of sequence data and 117 million unique TCR beta sequences from roughly 200 million T cells were reported. About 300 gigabases of sequencing data and roughly 90 million unique TCR sequences were included in an early release covering under 650 HLA-typed donors. Of the roughly 400 genotyped donors, roughly 76% were placed in the genetic ancestry cluster associated with self-reported Caucasian donors. The study aimed to test whether cataloging public T cell receptors could reveal signatures of past pathogen exposure. Using immunosequencing, the study profiled T cell repertoires from 640 or so subjects and related those repertoires to cytomegalovirus serostatus. Besides the first cohort of approximately 710 subjects, a separate validation cohort made up of 120 or so different subjects was used. To predict cytomegalovirus infection status, the study brought together high-throughput TCR immunosequencing, statistical association of individual TCRs with disease status, and machine learning. A later analysis re-examined previously published TCR beta repertoires from roughly 720 donors and added high-resolution HLA genotyping to investigate patterns of TCR occurrence. The later analysis used no new phenotypic data to find candidate immune exposures, relying instead on TCR beta sequences and their occurrence across donors. An earlier analysis of 587 of the donors applied high-throughput TCR beta sequencing to assess whether each TCR beta V gene segment acted as functional or pseudogenic. Donor age, sex, ethnicity and CMV serostatus were collected together with the repertoire data. Genome-wide SNP genotypes for about three fifths of the roughly 670 donors were used in a later genetic analysis, which treated that subset as a discovery cohort. Every repertoire in the discovery cohort had been generated on one and the same sequencing platform. Both class I and class II loci were covered by HLA typing, at four-digit resolution. Typing coverage varied by locus: roughly 629-630 donors for A, B, C, DRB1 and DQB1; some 520 for DQA1; about 570 for DPA1; roughly 470 for DPB1. Four to six DR-DQ haplotypes were handled as single units for association and clustering, since linkage in the cohort was strong. Among several hundred genotyped donors of the cohort, an average of approximately 200,000 unique TCR beta nucleotide sequences was sequenced per donor, of which 15% to 20% were non-productive. Summary of the overall study and its limitations: Sequencing depth was assumed to be roughly uniform across donors in the presence/absence analyses, though that assumption may not hold. A further reported finding was that TCR beta sequences accurately predicted the HLA-A and HLA-B alleles for most subjects in the first cohort. The study gave a list of over 150 TCR beta chains associated with cytomegalovirus. According to a later analysis, TCR association rates differed among HLA loci, with DRB1 alleles showing the most associated TCRs and HLA-C alleles showing the fewest. Because counts were too low, roughly 18 rarely observed V segments, including chromosome 9 orphons, were left out of the earlier analysis of approximately 580 of the donors. For the cohort, immune exposure information was limited to CMV serostatus. Compared with equally common non-associated chains, HLA-associated TCR beta chains in a later analysis were more clonally expanded and had lower generation probabilities. Across donors, most TCR sequences were observed very rarely, whereas some public TCRs were present in many individuals. Several of the top co-occurrence clusters appeared to be linked to parvovirus B19, influenza, CMV and Epstein-Barr virus, according to a later analysis. In vitro tests confirmed that a few of the cytomegalovirus-associated TCR beta chains recognize cytomegalovirus antigens. In a later genetic analysis, a missense DCLRE1C variant was associated with V-gene and J-gene trimming of TCR beta chains, and the association was replicated in an independent cohort. Only TCR beta chains were sequenced in this cohort, and the absence of alpha or paired-chain data limited detectable features. Because some donors lacked HLA typing at each locus, the association tests relied only on the typed subset. In both the original and validation cohorts, the classifier was reported to diagnose cytomegalovirus status with high specificity and sensitivity. A later genetic analysis reported fewer N-insertions in productive TCRs among donors in an Asian-associated ancestry cluster than the roughly 690-donor mean. In an earlier analysis of under 600 of the donors, most TCR beta V segments were observed in productive rearrangements about 87% or about 30% of the time, broadly matching IMGT annotations. Assigning TCR associations to individual alleles was difficult when HLA alleles, especially DR and DQ, strongly co-occurred. According to a later analysis, most CMV-associated TCR beta chains appeared to be HLA-restricted, and the HLA associations seemed to be driven largely by CMV exposure. A cluster of highly shared sequence variants was judged likely to be a technical artifact of the sequencing pipeline. According to the authors, the approach could potentially be generalized to other disease states and immunological phenotypes. Some IMGT-functional V segments, including TRBV6-2 and TRBV6-3, could not be distinguished by the 87-base-pair reads and were therefore excluded. A later analysis associated 16,951 TCR beta sequences with specific HLA alleles at a false discovery rate of 0.05. Correlated functional status among segregating V segments might be attributable to linkage disequilibrium, but an unknown experimental factor could not be ruled out.

V is pared back by 5 bases and J by 2 bases, with 24 bases lying between the germline termini. The germline V gene specifies SGHDT as CDR1 and YYEEEE as CDR2. Taken from cysteine to phenylalanine, the CDR3 has 18 residues. Left in the record is the CDR3 DNA by itself, 54 bases read in frame from the first base. A few counts support this clone. The target of this receptor is not known. No base qualities exist here, and no much larger clone lies one base off it. In total, fewer than 750 healthy bone marrow donors made up the cohort. Cohort members were all nominally healthy when sampled, although unrecorded immune exposures were likely present. The donor was CMV seropositive and was included in the group of 250 to 300 seropositive cohort members. Every donor gave a peripheral blood sample, and the peripheral blood mononuclear cells from that sample were used for TCR beta sequencing. Genomic DNA was extracted from the blood cell samples with the Qiagen DNeasy Blood Extraction Kit.

The method was the immunoSEQ multiplex PCR assay. The multiplex PCR relied on a mix of 60 forward primers for TCR Vbeta segments and 13 reverse primers for TCR Jbeta segments. A multiplex PCR assay on genomic DNA amplified the CDR3 region of rearranged TCR beta genes. On the Illumina HiSeq System, the amplified TCR beta libraries were sequenced as 87-base-pair reads. The authors' pipeline ran thus. A later analysis counted approximately 74 million unique TCR beta chains across the 600 to 850 repertoires, and some 11 million of these chains were shared by at least two donors. A nearest-neighbor algorithm error-corrected the raw reads and collapsed the reads into unique sequences, merging closely related sequences to remove PCR and sequencing errors. CDR3 sequences were aligned to IMGT reference sequences to assign V, D and J gene segments. For a sequence to be retained, a match of at least six nucleotides to both a V gene segment and a J gene segment was required. A rearrangement was called productive if the CDR3 had no stop codons and remained in frame with V and J, and every other rearrangement was called non-productive. Following IMGT convention, CDR3 was defined as the stretch from the second conserved V-encoded cysteine to the conserved J-encoded phenylalanine. The earlier analysis of 450 to 750 of the donors excluded any sequence lacking an unambiguous match to a single V gene segment. An earlier analysis of approximately 590 of the donors called V segments functional above 56.7% productive rearrangements and segregating when the between-donor standard deviation exceeded 5%. A statistical classification framework was built to diagnose cytomegalovirus status from the catalog of TCR beta chain sequences. In a later analysis, TCR nucleotide sequences were compared against IMGT/GENE-DB human TR gene sequences so that V and J genes could be assigned. A later analysis assigned CDR3 sequences and most-parsimonious VDJ recombination scenarios with the TCRdist pipeline. A later analysis defined each TCR beta chain by its CDR3 amino acid sequence plus V-gene family, and excluded reads lacking a unique V-gene family. As a way to deal with suspected cross-contamination and a sequencing artifact, a later analysis dropped hundreds of nucleotide sequences that were highly shared and had low generation probability. In a later analysis, a clonal expansion index was calculated for each public chain from normalized within-repertoire ranks of inferred template counts. In a later analysis, generation probabilities were computed using a VDJ recombination model fitted to out-of-frame rearrangements, and the results were checked against IGoR. In a later analysis, hypergeometric tests were used to score TCR-TCR, TCR-HLA and TCR-CMV co-occurrence, with a repertoire-size bias correction applied to TCR pairs. False discovery rates were estimated in a later analysis by permuting HLA or CMV assignments 20 times. A later analysis grouped co-occurring TCRs with DBSCAN, adding TCRdist sequence similarity when clustering within HLA-allele-positive subsets. Repertoires with fewer than 30,000 or more than 120,000 public chains were left out of co-occurrence clustering, as were five repertoires with anomalous nucleotide sharing. TCRdb obtained this table from immuneACCESS and retained in-frame rearrangements with V and J assigned. These tables miss some clones; where compared with another copy, unresolved V genes account for less than half of the shortfall, and the remainder is unexplained. The V and J calls and the clone size are those of that table, but D and trimming were determined from the DNA. Present in this sample are roughly 180,000 clones, 80% to 85% of which were seen just once. The ten largest clones represent approximately 2% of the sample.

The sample consisted of PBMCs. This TCR came from a woman under 30 in good health and CMV-seropositive. Recombination linked TRBV5-6 to TRBJ2-3; tentative D gene TRBD2, with 7 bases matching. The bases read TGTGCCAGCAGGACTTTCGATCGGGGGGCCAGATTCACAGATACGCAGTATTTT. Translated, this is CASRTFDRGARFTDTQYF.